These T cell receptor beta chains were read from a single sample in a study of blood T cell repertoires in COVID-19. TCRdb's copy holds only in-frame clones and misses some; the assay was immunoSEQ multiplex PCR. The repertoire holds more than 80,000 clones, with over 60% as singletons. Input material: peripheral blood. The receptors were sampled from an elderly woman with active or convalescent COVID-19. CDR3s include the opening cysteine and the closing phenylalanine or tryptophan. The D gene is left open where the match is weak. The size entry is marked missing in some rows and otherwise reads once, few, many or a size class.

v_gene	abundance	j_gene	d_gene	CDR3aa
TRBV19	.	TRBJ2-1	TRBD1	CASSQGALDNEQFF
TRBV30	.	TRBJ1-6	.	CAWRVWAGYNSPLHF
TRBV6-5	.	TRBJ1-2	.	CASYGGVFGYTF
TRBV10-3	.	TRBJ2-3	.	CAISGMGGDTQYF
TRBV4-3	.	TRBJ2-4	TRBD2	CASSQDPVGRDIQYF
TRBV12-3/TRBV12-4	.	TRBJ2-7	TRBD1	CASSQGDPYEQYF
TRBV5-5	.	TRBJ2-7	.	CASSLRAGLPYEQYF
TRBV9	once	TRBJ1-1	.	CASTKGGNTEAFF
TRBV2	.	TRBJ2-3	.	CASSAGLAQYF
TRBV5-1	.	TRBJ1-5	.	CASSLDGVANQPQHF
TRBV27	.	TRBJ2-7	.	CASSSRTSVIEQYF
TRBV6-5	.	TRBJ1-6	.	CASTDGGAGGSPLHF
TRBV5-1	.	TRBJ1-2	.	CASSLAIFQNEDTF
TRBV7-8	.	TRBJ2-5	.	CASSPAVGTQYF
TRBV5-6	.	TRBJ2-3	.	CASSPRLIADTQYF
TRBV6-2/TRBV6-3	.	TRBJ2-7	.	CASSYGGGGYEQYF
TRBV11-2	.	TRBJ1-5	TRBD1	CASSDRDGNQPQHF
TRBV5-8	medium-sized	TRBJ1-2	TRBD1	CASSYGQGGYYGYTF
TRBV28	.	TRBJ1-2	TRBD1	CASSSQGVGYGYTF
TRBV10-2	.	TRBJ2-1	TRBD2	CASSEALAGVNEQFF
TRBV7-7	.	TRBJ2-5	TRBD2	CASSTQLAGQETQYF
TRBV4-3	few	TRBJ2-1	.	CASSQDEEEENEQFF
TRBV5-1	.	TRBJ1-3	TRBD1	CASSLAPGGAGNTIYF
TRBV7-2	.	TRBJ1-2	.	CASSSLDSDLYGYTF
TRBV5-5	.	TRBJ1-1	.	CASSLGPSNTEAFF
TRBV5-1	.	TRBJ2-2	.	CASSPGLNTGELFF
TRBV9	.	TRBJ1-1	.	CASTPIGRGSDTEAFF
TRBV28	.	TRBJ2-7	.	CASSFLSPVLSEQYF
TRBV11-2	.	TRBJ1-4	.	CASSRLGGKLFF
TRBV14	.	TRBJ1-1	.	CASSQAPGAGTEAFF
TRBV5-5	.	TRBJ1-1	TRBD1	CASSLRDRGGSTEAFF
TRBV28	.	TRBJ2-4	TRBD2	CARRGLAGDPGAVAKNIQYF
TRBV29-1	.	TRBJ1-5	TRBD1	CSVSPGQGTGQPQHF
TRBV2	.	TRBJ2-7	.	CASSGPRTVSGEQYF
TRBV30	.	TRBJ2-3	.	CAWSVMRGTQYF
TRBV12-3/TRBV12-4	.	TRBJ1-2	.	CASSLATGYGYTF
TRBV19	.	TRBJ1-2	.	CASSTGIGQLRGYGYTF
TRBV5-1	.	TRBJ2-1	TRBD2	CASSLVRGGYNEQFF
TRBV27	.	TRBJ2-3	.	CASSLRGLDTQYF
TRBV4-3	.	TRBJ2-5	TRBD2	CASSQDRTSGLWTQYF